The 26 T cell receptor beta chains below come from one sample, sequenced in a study of blood T cell repertoires in COVID-19. Some clones are missing from TCRdb's copy, which holds only in-frame ones; the method was immunoSEQ multiplex PCR. The sample includes around 200,000 clones, around 88% of them seen just once. Sequenced material: peripheral blood. These receptors were taken from a woman between 45 and 65 years old with acute or convalescent COVID-19.

The chain uses TRBV27 and TRBJ2-7; 11 bases line up with TRBD2. J gave up 7 bases and V 4 bases, and 6 bases lay outside the gene matches. The CDR3 loop spans 14 amino acids. Germline values: CDR1 MNHEY, CDR2 SMNVEV (reference sequence). CDR3 amino acids: CASSSGLAVREQYF. DNA of the CDR3: TGTGCCAGCAGTTCGGGACTAGCGGTTCGGGAGCAGTACTTC.

The chain links TRBV28 to TRBJ1-2; 10 positions agree with TRBD1. Germline loops: CDR1 MDHEN, CDR2 SYDVKM. This CDR3 region has 17 residues. After removal of 1 base from V and 7 bases from J, the junction contained 12 bases not matched to a gene. The CDR3 sequence: CASSLSYYGTGEVGYTF. The CDR3 nucleotides read TGTGCCAGCAGTTTATCCTACTATGGGACAGGGGAAGTTGGCTACACCTTC.

The J gene is TRBJ2-5, the V gene TRBV3-1 (or the pseudogene TRBV3-2); possible D gene TRBD2, 6 bases. This CDR3 has 15 amino acids. Between the trimmed V and J ends, which lost 1 base and 5 bases, there was a span of 14 bases. The V gene's germline CDR1 is LGHDT and CDR2 YNNKEL (reference sequence). CDR3 nucleotide sequence: TGTGCCAGCAGCCAAGCCCCGGTCAGCGGGGAGACCCAGTACTTC. This translates into CASSQAPVSGETQYF.

The chain employs TRBV28 and TRBJ1-2, with D possibly TRBD1 on 5 matching bases. The CDR3 has 13 residues. CDR1 MDHEN and CDR2 SYDVKM come from the germline V gene. V was clipped by 9 bases and J by 4 bases, with 15 bases between them. The CDR3 coding sequence is TGTGCCAGTCTTCCAGGGTTTACCTATGGCTACACCTTC. It codes for CASLPGFTYGYTF.

The genes are TRBV18 and TRBJ1-6, with D unclear. Trimming took 3 bases from V and 6 from J, leaving 12 bases between them. The CDR3 has 15 residues. CDR1 and CDR2 (germline): KGHSH, LQKENI. The CDR3 spells CASSPGGEINSPLHF. As DNA, the CDR3 is TGTGCCAGCTCACCGGGCGGGGAAATTAATTCACCCCTCCACTTT.

The CDR3 loop is CASRSGQTNSPLHF. CDR3 in DNA: TGTGCCAGCAGGTCAGGACAGACTAATTCACCCCTCCACTTT. The rearrangement links TRBV6-6 to TRBJ1-6, with D perhaps TRBD1 (6 bases). Germline loops: CDR1 MNHNY, CDR2 SVGAGI (reference sequence). V shed 6 bases and J shed 6 bases, with 12 bases lying between them. This CDR3 has 14 amino acids.

V gene TRBV27 combines with J gene TRBJ2-3; TRBD1 matches at 10 bases. Unmatched junction bases numbered 11, after V lost 6 bases and J lost 5 bases. CDR3 length equals 16 residues. Germline V gives CDR1 MNHEY, CDR2 SMNVEV (reference sequence). The CDR3 region has the DNA TGTGCCAGCAGCCACCTTACCGGGACAGGGGAAGATACGCAGTATTTT. Amino acid sequence: CASSHLTGTGEDTQYF.

V is TRBV7-2 and J is TRBJ2-2; TRBD2 aligns across 11 bases. Germline V gene lookup returns CDR1 SGHTA and CDR2 FQGNSA. The J segment lost 4 bases and the V segment lost 3 bases, leaving 1 base of the junction unmatched. CDR3 length: 15 residues. CDR3 sequence (DNA): TGTGCCAGCAGCTTGACTAGCGGGATCACCGGGGAGCTGTTTTTT. This sequence encodes CASSLTSGITGELFF. Using reference TRBV7-2 and TRBJ2-2 for the parts outside the CDR3, the full variable domain is GAGVSQSPSNKVTEKGKDVELRCDPISGHTALYWYRQSLGQGLEFLIYFQGNSAPDKSGLPSDRFSAERTGGSVSTLTIQRTQQEDSAVYLCASSLTSGITGELFFGEGSRLTVL.

The chain joins TRBV29-1 to TRBJ2-7, with D tentatively TRBD2 (6 bases). Trimming cost V 3 bases and J 7 bases, with 13 bases left between them. The CDR3 has 12 residues. The germline V gene encodes CDR1 SQVTM and CDR2 ANQGSEA. This chain's CDR3 is CSVDTWGEEQYF. The CDR3 nucleotides read TGCAGCGTTGACACTTGGGGGGAGGAGCAGTACTTC.

This clone was observed once. The V and J genes are TRBV5-4 and TRBJ2-3; the D gene is possibly TRBD2 (6 bases). The CDR3 has 15 residues. The germline V gene encodes CDR1 SGHNT and CDR2 YYREEE (reference sequence). V was clipped by 3 bases and J by 4 bases, with 15 bases between them. This chain's CDR3 is CASSSGGEKADTQYF. As DNA, the CDR3 is TGTGCCAGCAGCTCCGGAGGGGAGAAGGCAGATACGCAGTATTTT.

This sequence joins TRBV7-9 and TRBJ2-1; 8 bases are shared with TRBD2. V dropped 4 bases and J dropped 8; count of bases not matched to a gene: 13. Per the germline V gene, CDR1 is SEHNR and CDR2 is FQNEAQ (reference sequence). The CDR3 covers 16 residues. In DNA, the CDR3 is TGTGCCAGCAGCTCCCTGAAGCGGGAGTATGGGGATGAGCAGTTCTTC. Its translation is CASSSLKREYGDEQFF. The full variable domain, rest sourced from reference TRBV7-9 and TRBJ2-1, is DTGVSQNPRHKITKRGQNVTFRCDPISEHNRLYWYRQTLGQGPEFLTYFQNEAQLEKSRLLSDRFSAERPKGSFSTLEIQRTEQGDSAMYLCASSSLKREYGDEQFFGPGTRLTVL.

V usage is TRBV19 and J usage is TRBJ2-1, with 10 nucleotides matching TRBD2. CDR1 and CDR2 from the germline V gene are LNHDA and SQIVND (reference sequence). Unmatched junction bases numbered 7, after V lost 4 bases and J lost 1 base. CDR3 size: 17 residues. CDR3 amino acids: CASSTTVSGGSYNEQFF. CDR3 nucleotides: TGTGCCAGTAGTACCACTGTTAGCGGGGGGTCCTACAATGAGCAGTTCTTC.

This chain connects TRBV6-1 to TRBJ1-5; D unclear. The germline V and J ends were trimmed by 1 base and 5 bases, with 12 bases remaining between them. Per the germline V gene, CDR1 is MNHNS and CDR2 is SASEGT. There are 15 residues in the CDR3. The CDR3: CASSEGGITHQPQHF. The CDR3 nucleotides read TGTGCCAGCAGTGAAGGAGGGATCACCCATCAGCCCCAGCATTTT.

V is TRBV5-1 and J is TRBJ2-7; TRBD2 aligns across 12 bases. After removal of 0 bases from V and 1 base from J, the junction contained 5 bases not matched to a gene. Germline V lookup: CDR1 SGHRS, CDR2 YFSETQ. The CDR3 spans 17 residues. The CDR3 nucleotides read TGCGCCAGCAGCTTGGGGACTAGCGGGACCGTTTCCTACGAGCAGTACTTC. Its translation is CASSLGTSGTVSYEQYF. Supplemented by reference TRBV5-1 and TRBJ2-7, the full variable domain reads KAGVTQTPRYLIKTRGQQVTLSCSPISGHRSVSWYQQTPGQGLQFLFEYFSETQRNKGNFPGRFSGRQFSNSRSEMNVSTLELGDSALYLCASSLGTSGTVSYEQYFGPGTRLTVT.

V usage is TRBV7-2 and J usage is TRBJ2-1; unclear D gene. V was pared by 3 bases and J by 2 bases, with 11 bases between. Germline V gene sequence: CDR1 SGHTA, CDR2 FQGNSA. CDR3 size: 15 residues. CDR3 DNA: TGTGCCAGCAGCTTGTCAGGCCTGGCCTACAATGAGCAGTTCTTC. It encodes CASSLSGLAYNEQFF. Based on the CDR3 plus reference TRBV7-2 and TRBJ2-1, the full variable domain is GAGVSQSPSNKVTEKGKDVELRCDPISGHTALYWYRQSLGQGLEFLIYFQGNSAPDKSGLPSDRFSAERTGGSVSTLTIQRTQQEDSAVYLCASSLSGLAYNEQFFGPGTRLTVL.

The rearrangement uses TRBV9 and TRBJ2-2; D perhaps matches TRBD1 (6 bases). Germline CDR1 and CDR2: SGDLS and YYNGEE. This CDR3 comprises 14 residues. Trimming took off 3 bases at V and 6 bases at J, with 12 bases between the two ends. Here the CDR3 reads CASSGRTDSGELFF. CDR3 nucleotide sequence: TGTGCCAGCAGCGGAAGGACAGACTCCGGGGAGCTGTTTTTT.

This clone was observed a handful of times. The chain joins TRBV2 to TRBJ2-5; D is uncertain. The germline gives CDR1 SNHLY, CDR2 FYNNEI. The length of the CDR3 is 11 residues. Trimming took off 3 bases at V and 7 bases at J, with 6 bases between the two ends. The CDR3 region has the DNA TGTGCCAGCAGTGAGTCGGGGACCCAGTACTTC. This translates into CASSESGTQYF.

The genes are TRBV18 and TRBJ1-5; 9 bases are shared with TRBD1. Germline lookup yields CDR1 KGHSH and CDR2 LQKENI. The CDR3 is 14 residues long. The J segment lost 6 bases and the V segment lost 6 bases, leaving 6 bases of the junction unmatched. The CDR3 DNA follows: TGTGCCAGCTCGAACACAGGGGGCCTTCAGCCCCAGCATTTT. Translated: CASSNTGGLQPQHF. The variable domain in full, completed from reference TRBV18 and TRBJ1-5, reads NAGVMQNPRHLVRRRGQEARLRCSPMKGHSHVYWYRQLPEEGLKFMVYLQKENIIDESGMPKERFSAEFPKEGPSILRIQQVVRGDSAAYFCASSNTGGLQPQHFGDGTRLSIL.

Regarding this clone: Other DNA variants within this sample encode the same CDR3. The CDR3 DNA reads TGTGCCAGCAGCCCGATCCAGGGGGCACACTATAATTCACCCCTCCACTTT. It translates to CASSPIQGAHYNSPLHF. The chain joins TRBV27 to TRBJ1-6; 8 nucleotides line up with TRBD1. Germline V gene sequence: CDR1 MNHEY, CDR2 SMNVEV (reference sequence). The CDR3 has 17 residues. V trimming: 6 bases; J trimming: 3 bases; junction bases outside the gene matches: 10.

The rearrangement joins TRBV4-2 to TRBJ1-2; 7 bases are a match to TRBD1. CDR1 and CDR2 (germline): LGHNA, YNFKEQ. This CDR3 comprises 15 residues. The junction had 5 bases not matched to a gene; V was cut back by 0 bases and J by 4 bases. CDR3 nucleotide sequence: TGTGCCAGCAGCCAAGATCATAACAGGGGCTATGGCTACACCTTC. Translated, it gives CASSQDHNRGYGYTF.

The rearrangement joins TRBV7-2 to TRBJ2-3; 9 positions match TRBD2. The CDR3 is made up of 17 amino acids. Per germline, CDR1 SGHTA and CDR2 FQGNSA. V gave up 4 bases and J gave up 5 bases; unmatched junction bases: 13. This CDR3 reads CASSSNVAGVEEDTQYF. CDR3 nucleotide sequence: TGTGCCAGCAGCTCCAACGTAGCGGGAGTCGAGGAAGATACGCAGTATTTT.

The gene calls are TRBV4-1 and TRBJ2-1; 13 bases fit TRBD2. From germline, CDR1 is MGHRA and CDR2 YSYEKL. V shed 1 base and J 0 bases; nucleotides not matched to a gene: 0. The length of the CDR3 is 17 residues. The CDR3 DNA reads TGCGCCAGCAGCCAAGGGACTAGCGGGAGCTCCTACAATGAGCAGTTCTTC. The encoded protein is CASSQGTSGSSYNEQFF.

The CDR3 is CASSEGTVAYEQYF. The CDR3 DNA reads TGTGCCAGCAGTGAAGGGACAGTCGCCTACGAGCAGTACTTC. The rearrangement links TRBV6-1 to TRBJ2-7, with a possible D match to TRBD1 (6 bases). CDR1 and CDR2 (germline): MNHNS, SASEGT. With 1 base removed from V and 2 bases from J, the gap between germline ends came to 9 bases. This CDR3 region has 14 residues.

The chain couples TRBV6-5 to TRBJ2-7; 10 positions agree with TRBD2. The CDR3 loop spans 14 amino acids. The germline V gene has CDR1 MNHEY and CDR2 SVGAGI. V lost 6 bases, J lost 2 bases, and 4 bases stayed unmatched. CDR3 sequence reads: CASSWTSGPYEQYF. Here the CDR3 DNA reads TGTGCCAGCAGCTGGACTAGCGGACCCTACGAGCAGTACTTC.

The rearrangement links TRBV6-6 to TRBJ2-7; 9 nucleotides match TRBD2. Per germline, CDR1 MNHNY and CDR2 SVGAGI (reference sequence). This CDR3 is built from 17 residues. After removal of 5 bases from V and 0 bases from J, the junction contained 11 bases not matched to a gene. The CDR3, as DNA: TGTGCCAGCAGTCTTCCAGCGGGAGGTTTGTTCTCCTACGAGCAGTACTTC. It translates to CASSLPAGGLFSYEQYF.

This chain links TRBV24-1 with TRBJ2-5; tentatively, D is TRBD2 (6 bases). The CDR3 sequence is 13 residues long. Germline values: CDR1 KGHDR, CDR2 SFDVKD. V dropped 7 bases and J dropped 2 bases, with 10 bases sitting between them. CDR3 nucleotides: TGTGCCACCAGGGGGACTCGGCAAGAGACCCAGTACTTC. Amino acids: CATRGTRQETQYF.